Listed here is a single T cell receptor beta chain. Its antigen remains unknown. Per the germline V gene, CDR1 is MNHEY and CDR2 is SVGAGI. The length of the CDR3 is 12 residues. V lost 6 bases and J lost 6, with 10 bases in between. This sample was included in a study of identical twins. Study-level results: Possibly, invariant MAIT and iNKT cells partly confounded zero-insertion analyses.

After template switching added a universal primer site, the resulting cDNA carried unique molecular identifiers. One entry per CDR3 protein, called by TCRdb with MiXCR from the 5' RACE reads. The data hold 520,000 or so distinct CDR3 sequences, with 20% to 25% observed a single time. This sample also belongs to another study, concerning T cells expressing NK-cell markers.

This clonotype was sampled from a woman younger than 35 in good health. Sequenced: CD4+ T cells sorted from blood. This rearrangement joins TRBV6-5 to TRBJ2-3, with no clear D. CDR3 coding DNA: TGTGCCAGCAGGGACCCCGGGGATACGCAGTATTTT. This codes for CASRDPGDTQYF.